The sample holds a few counts of the clone carrying this TCR beta chain. The data were obtained in a study of cytomegalovirus exposure and HLA in healthy donors. Researchers ran the PCR with 60 Vbeta and 13 Jbeta primers. The method was immunoSEQ multiplex PCR; TCRdb's version includes in-frame clones alone and lacks a portion of them. Altogether approximately 120,000 clones are present, 81% being singletons, with the ten largest covering roughly 2%. CDR1 ENHRY and CDR2 SYGVKD come from the germline V gene. V shed 7 bases and J shed 0 bases, with 10 bases lying between them. The CDR3 consists of 14 residues.

This sequence joins TRBV10-3 and TRBJ1-3; D is ambiguous. This TCR came from a woman aged 25 to 45 in good health and CMV-seronegative. The sequenced sample consisted of PBMCs. CDR3 DNA: TGTGCCATCACCCAAACTTCCTCTGGAAACACCATATATTTT. It yields the protein CAITQTSSGNTIYF.